Below, one TCR beta chain is given with its context. Its antigen is unidentified. The source of the sample is a study of PD-1 blockade in classical Hodgkin lymphoma. Study information: Patients were given intravenous nivolumab, 3 mg/kg, every 2 weeks. Study-wide results and caveats: Reports indicated that newly diagnosed patients had lower baseline TCR diversity than healthy donors did. With respect to the repertoire differences, their causes, possibly disease activity or prior therapy, remain undefined. The baseline diversity of complete responders showed similarity to that of newly diagnosed patients.

Measured with immunoSEQ multiplex PCR; TCRdb has only the in-frame clones, and not every one. In the table there are 90,000 to 120,000 clones, around 89% of which are singletons. After autologous stem cell transplantation all patients relapsed, and prior brentuximab vedotin exposure differed between cohorts. The sequencing used peripheral blood mononuclear cells (PBMCs), collected before the second cycle of nivolumab. The sequence was obtained from a human donor with classical Hodgkin lymphoma.

The CDR3 DNA is TGTGCCAGCAGTTACACCCGGACAGGGGTAAGAACTGAAGCTTTCTTT. Protein product: CASSYTRTGVRTEAFF. The chain joins TRBV6-5 to TRBJ1-1, with 9 bases lining up with TRBD1. Trimming removed 2 bases from V and 5 bases from J; junction bases left unmatched: 9. The length of the CDR3 is 16 residues. Germline values: CDR1 MNHEY, CDR2 SVGAGI.